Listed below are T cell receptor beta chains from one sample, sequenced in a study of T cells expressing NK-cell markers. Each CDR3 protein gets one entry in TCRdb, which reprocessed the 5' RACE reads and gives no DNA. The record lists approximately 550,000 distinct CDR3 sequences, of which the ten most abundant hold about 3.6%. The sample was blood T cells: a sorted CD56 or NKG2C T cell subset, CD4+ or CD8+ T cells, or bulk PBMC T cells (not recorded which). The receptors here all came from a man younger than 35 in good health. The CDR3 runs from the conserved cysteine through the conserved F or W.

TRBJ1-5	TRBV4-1	CASSQEGAGLTSQPQHF
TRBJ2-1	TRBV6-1	CASRTAGGFHNEQFF
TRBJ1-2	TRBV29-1	CSVATGTEYGYTF
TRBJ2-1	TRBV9	CASSVGTGDWNEQFF
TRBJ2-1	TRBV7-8	CASSPLLSYNEQFF
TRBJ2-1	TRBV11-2	CASSPGSSGRVVQFF
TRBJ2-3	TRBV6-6	CASSQLFTQYF
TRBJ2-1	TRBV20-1	CSGTSGAEQFF
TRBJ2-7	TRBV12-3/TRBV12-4	CASQGSDYEQYF
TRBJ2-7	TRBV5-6	CASSLGATSATYEQYF
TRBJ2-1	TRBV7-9	CASSSPLGLAVANEQFF
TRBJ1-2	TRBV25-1	CASRGVGMGGYTF
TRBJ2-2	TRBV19	CASSIVASGRYTNTGELFF
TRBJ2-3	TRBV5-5	CASSPYSTGADTQYF
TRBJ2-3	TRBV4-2	CASSHSRGESDTQYF
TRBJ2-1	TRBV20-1	CSARGRVSDEQFF
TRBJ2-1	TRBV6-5	CASSYPLADEQFF
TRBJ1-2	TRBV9	CASSVGGTVTANYGYTF
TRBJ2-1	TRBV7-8	CASSLGRVSRDEQFF
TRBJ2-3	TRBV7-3	CASSLFGTGVDTQYF
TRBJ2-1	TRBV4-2	CASSHPIQLAGDYNEQFF
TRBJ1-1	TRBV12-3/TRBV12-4	CASSFLQGHKNTEAFF
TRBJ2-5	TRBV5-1	CASSSRLRQETQYF
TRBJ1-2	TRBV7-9	CASSFGRANYGYTF
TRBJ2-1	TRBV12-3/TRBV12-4	CAWGFSYNEQFF
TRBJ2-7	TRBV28	CASRKRWPFEGEQYF
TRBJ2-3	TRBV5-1	CASSLTPLLAGGPNTQYF
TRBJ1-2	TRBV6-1	CASSPDKNYGYTF
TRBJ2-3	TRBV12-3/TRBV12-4	CASSFEAGSTDTQYF
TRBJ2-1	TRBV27	CASSRDRGSNEQFF
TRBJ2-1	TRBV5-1	CASRIAGGGYEQFF
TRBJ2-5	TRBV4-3	CASSPHAGANQETQYF
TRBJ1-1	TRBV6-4	CASSDSMNTEAFF